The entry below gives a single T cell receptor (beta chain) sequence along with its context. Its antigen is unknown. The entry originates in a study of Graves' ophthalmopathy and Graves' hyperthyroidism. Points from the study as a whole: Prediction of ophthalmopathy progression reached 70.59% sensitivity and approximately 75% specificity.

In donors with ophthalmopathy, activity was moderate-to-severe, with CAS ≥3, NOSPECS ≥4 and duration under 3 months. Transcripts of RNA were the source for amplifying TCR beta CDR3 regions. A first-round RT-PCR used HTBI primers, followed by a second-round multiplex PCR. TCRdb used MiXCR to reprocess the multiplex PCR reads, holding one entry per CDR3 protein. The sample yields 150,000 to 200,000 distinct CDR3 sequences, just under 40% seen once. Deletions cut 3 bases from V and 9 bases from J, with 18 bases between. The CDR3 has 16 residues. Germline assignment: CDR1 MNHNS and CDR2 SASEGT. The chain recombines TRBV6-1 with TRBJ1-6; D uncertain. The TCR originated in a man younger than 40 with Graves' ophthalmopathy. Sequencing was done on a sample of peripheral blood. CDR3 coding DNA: TGTGCCAGCAGTGAGGCTAGCAAGGGCGGACGTTCACCCCTCCACTTT. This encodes CASSEASKGGRSPLHF.